This TCR beta chain was recovered during a study of blood T cell repertoires in COVID-19. In the study overall: Sample material is recorded as cDNA or gDNA derived from T cells, B-cell-depleted T cells, or PBMCs.

Germline V gene lookup returns CDR1 MNHEY and CDR2 SMNVEV (reference sequence). There are 13 residues in the CDR3. Trimming cost V 7 bases and J 8 bases, with 12 bases left between them. This clone was detected once. Profiled with immunoSEQ multiplex PCR; TCRdb holds only in-frame clones, not every one. The repertoire holds nearly 90,000 clones, with 80% to 90% as singletons. Sequencing used peripheral blood. This TCR derives from a man of 80 years or more with acute or convalescent COVID-19. The chain recombines TRBV27 with TRBJ1-6; unclear D gene. The CDR3 loop reads CASKLGLHSPLHF. Here the CDR3 DNA reads TGTGCCAGCAAACTCGGGTTGCATTCACCCCTCCACTTT.